This T cell receptor (beta chain) originates from a study of long-term antiretroviral therapy in people with HIV (dated 2022 in TCRdb). Study-level background: The earliest samples were collected roughly a decade before the 2015 WHO recommendation for immediate ART, at a time when ART was usually postponed until CD4 counts fell. A retrospective serial study tested whether ART initiation and durable HIV suppression were associated with changes in peripheral blood TRB repertoire composition and diversity. From fewer than 35 adults with confirmed HIV infection, the cohort provided 150 to 200 cryopreserved PBMC samples, gathered serially across a mean of about six years (range 1-12). Eleven of the 30 participants with HIV were female. No cross-contamination during QIAcube processing was seen in test extractions of a monoclonal T-cell line run alongside 30 to 35 polyclonal samples. The research as a whole found: Limited PBMC availability meant only the TCR beta chain was sequenced, without alpha chain pairing. The repertoire was dominated across all time points by expanded TRB clones identified before ART initiation, although this dominance was seen to fluctuate and to decrease in many PLHIV after ART. Starting ART was linked to a significant rise in TRB diversity, yet even with long-term ART the diversity remained significantly lower than in transplant donor controls. Compared with controls, HIV repertoires had narrower CDR3 length ranges, and the network structure pointed to an antigen-experienced repertoire that shifted only slightly toward naive after ART. Inferences about post-ART repertoire changes were limited because no data were available on ART adherence, viral resistance or therapy changes. Samples dated from the mid-2000s to the late 2010s, and the ART regimens used may be less effective than current ones. Because cell numbers in pre-ART samples were limited, unsorted PBMC were profiled instead of sorted CD4+ and CD8+ T cells.

The immunoSEQ hsTCRB v3.0 assay was used at survey level resolution for TRB variable region sequencing. TRB sequencing targeted a depth of about 35,000-50,000 T-cell genomes per sample. TRB libraries were pooled and sequenced on an Illumina MiSeq using a v3 150-cycle kit. Per the authors' processing: Repertoire analysis was run in R within a reproducible Nextflow workflow that covered QC, data transformation and analysis. LymphoSeq2, an R package for exploring AIRR-Seq data, was used to implement the custom analyses. A few samples that yielded fewer than 5000 total TRB sequences were excluded, so that around 190 HIV repertoires were analyzed. Among the 170 to 200 HIV repertoires that were kept, 59 were collected before ART initiation and about 130 were collected after ART initiation. Repertoires were downsampled to 5000 TRB nucleotide sequences, with summary statistics averaged over 100 downsampling iterations. Only TRB sequences with CDR3 regions of at least seven amino acids were retained for analysis. Diversity was measured with a Shannon entropy-derived clonality score and the Gini coefficient. In the repertoire networks, any two of the top 5000 CDR3 amino acid sequences were linked whenever the two sequences differed by an edit distance of one. GLIPH2 predicted antigen specificity groups and MHC restriction for TRB CDR3 amino acid sequences. CDR3 amino acid sequences were matched against VDJdb and McPAS-TCR to flag known CMV, EBV, HIV or tissue antigen associations. Pre-ART, post-ART and control groups were compared with Wilcoxon signed-rank tests and Holm-Bonferroni correction. Here the immuneACCESS table is served through TCRdb, limited to in-frame sequences with V and J called. Missing clones are a known gap in these copies; in checked studies unresolved V genes cover under half, and the rest lacks a known reason. V, J and clone size were drawn from that table, and D and trimming were deduced from the DNA. The sample data list 17,000 or so clones, and 70% to 90% of these were observed just once. The ten top clones hold 9% to 10% of the sample.

To be included, a participant needed at least one PBMC sample from before ART initiation plus at least two post-ART samples. Treatment was received in the United States of America by all participants with HIV. Cryopreserved samples of about 0.95-10 million PBMC were thawed and washed before DNA extraction. At the time of the earliest PBMC sample, participants with HIV were aged between 23 and 54 years. Per participant, PBMC samples came from 1-4 timepoints prior to ART initiation and 2-8 timepoints following ART initiation, for a median of 7 samples. For every participant, serial HIV viral load, CD4+ T-cell count, ART history and demographic data were obtained. Using a Qiagen kit on a QIAcube, genomic DNA was extracted from unsorted PBMC, with samples processed in batches of 12. This clone has only one observation. Its binding antigen is unknown. No much larger clone is present one base from it, and per-base qualities are unavailable.

Taken from the germline V gene (reference sequence), the CDR1 and CDR2 loops are GTSNPN and SVGIG. The CDR3 contains 12 residues, cysteine and phenylalanine counted. Only the CDR3 portion is preserved as DNA: 36 bases, with reading frame beginning at the first base. At the junction V is shortened by 1 base and J by 0 bases, with 3 bases in between. The material was unsorted PBMCs, obtained 0.3 years after starting antiretroviral therapy. In this chain, TRBV30 is recombined with TRBJ1-2; no D gene can be assigned with confidence. This TCR derives from a man aged 18 to 35 with HIV. The CDR3 in this case is CAWSDSNYGYTF. The bases read TGTGCCTGGAGTGATTCTAACTATGGCTACACCTTC.